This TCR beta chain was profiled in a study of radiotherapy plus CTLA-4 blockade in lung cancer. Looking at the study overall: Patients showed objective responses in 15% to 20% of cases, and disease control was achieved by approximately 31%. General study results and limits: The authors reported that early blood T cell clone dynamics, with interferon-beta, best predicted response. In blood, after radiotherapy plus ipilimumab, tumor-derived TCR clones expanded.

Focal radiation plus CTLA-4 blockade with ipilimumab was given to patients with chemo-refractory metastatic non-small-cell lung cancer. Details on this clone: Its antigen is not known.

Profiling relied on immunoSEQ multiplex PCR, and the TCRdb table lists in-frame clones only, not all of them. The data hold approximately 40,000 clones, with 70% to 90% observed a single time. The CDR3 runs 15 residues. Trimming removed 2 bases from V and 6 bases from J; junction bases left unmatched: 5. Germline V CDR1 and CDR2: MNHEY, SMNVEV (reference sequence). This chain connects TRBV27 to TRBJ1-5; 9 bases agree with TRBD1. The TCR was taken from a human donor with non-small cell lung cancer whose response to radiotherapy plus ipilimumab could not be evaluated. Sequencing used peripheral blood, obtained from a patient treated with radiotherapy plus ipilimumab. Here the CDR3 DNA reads TGTGCCAGCAGTTTAGCACGGGACAGGGTTCAGCCCCAGCATTTT. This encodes CASSLARDRVQPQHF.